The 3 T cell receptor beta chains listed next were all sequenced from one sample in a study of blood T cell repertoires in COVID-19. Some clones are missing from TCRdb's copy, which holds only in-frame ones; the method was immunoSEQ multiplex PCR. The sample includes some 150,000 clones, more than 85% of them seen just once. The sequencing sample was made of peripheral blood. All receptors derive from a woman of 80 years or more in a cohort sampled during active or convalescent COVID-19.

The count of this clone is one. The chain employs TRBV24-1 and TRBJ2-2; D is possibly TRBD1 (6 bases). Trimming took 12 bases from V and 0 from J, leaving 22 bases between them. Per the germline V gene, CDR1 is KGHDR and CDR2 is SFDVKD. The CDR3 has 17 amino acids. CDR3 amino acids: CAPSFHKGEPNTGELFF. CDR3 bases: TGTGCCCCTAGTTTTCACAAGGGGGAGCCGAACACCGGGGAGCTGTTTTTT.

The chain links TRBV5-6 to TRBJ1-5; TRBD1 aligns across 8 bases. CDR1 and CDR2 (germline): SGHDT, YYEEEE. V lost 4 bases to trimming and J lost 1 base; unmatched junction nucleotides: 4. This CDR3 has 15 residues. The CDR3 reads CASSRGQASNQPQHF. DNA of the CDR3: TGTGCCAGCAGCAGGGGACAGGCGAGCAATCAGCCCCAGCATTTT. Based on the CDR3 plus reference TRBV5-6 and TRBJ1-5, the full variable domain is DAGVTQSPTHLIKTRGQQVTLRCSPKSGHDTVSWYQQALGQGPQFIFQYYEEEERQRGNFPDRFSGHQFPNYSSELNVNALLLGDSALYLCASSRGQASNQPQHFGDGTRLSIL.

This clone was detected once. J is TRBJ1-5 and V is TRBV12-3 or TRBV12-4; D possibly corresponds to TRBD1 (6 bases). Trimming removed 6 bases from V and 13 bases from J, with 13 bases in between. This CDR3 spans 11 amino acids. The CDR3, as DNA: TGTGCCAGCAGCCGGACAGTGAATCAGCATTTT. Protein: CASSRTVNQHF.